The source of this T cell receptor (beta chain) is a study of blood T cells in healthy people across ages. Background on the study: About one barcoded beta molecule was captured per two T cells (by template switching).

The second PCR ran about 6 to 12 cycles with a sample-barcoded 5' primer and J-beta primers. TCRdb re-derived calls from the 5' RACE reads in MiXCR, one entry per CDR3 protein. This table has about a million distinct CDR3 sequences, about 53% appearing once. J lost 4 bases, V lost 3 bases, and 4 bases had no gene match. Germline V gives CDR1 SEHNR, CDR2 FQNEAQ (reference sequence). CDR3 length: 14 amino acids. The V and J genes are TRBV7-9 and TRBJ2-5, with 8 bases identical to TRBD1. Material: blood. The TCR originated in a woman aged 60-75 years in good health. In DNA form, the CDR3 reads TGTGCCAGCAGCTTCACAACAGGGGGAGAGACCCAGTACTTC. Translating it yields CASSFTTGGETQYF. Using reference TRBV7-9 and TRBJ2-5 for the parts outside the CDR3, the full variable domain is DTGVSQNPRHKITKRGQNVTFRCDPISEHNRLYWYRQTLGQGPEFLTYFQNEAQLEKSRLLSDRFSAERPKGSFSTLEIQRTEQGDSAMYLCASSFTTGGETQYFGPGTRLLVL.